The 12 T cell receptor beta chains reported below all come from one sample, sequenced in a study of shared clonotypes between healthy human individuals. TCRdb's table, derived via immunoSEQ multiplex PCR, lists solely in-frame clones and lacks some. Among about 2 million clones listed, 95% were seen once. The sample taken for sequencing was naive CD4+ T cells sorted from blood. Regarding subset: CD45RA+ positively selected. Receptor source: a young man in good health.

Remarks on this clone: Other nucleotide sequences in the sample specify the same CDR3. The chain carries TRBV28 and TRBJ1-5; D is unresolved. CDR3 length: 12 residues. In germline, CDR1 is MDHEN, CDR2 SYDVKM. With 8 bases removed from V and 0 bases from J, the gap between germline ends came to 5 bases. The CDR3 sequence: CASFDSNQPQHF. CDR3 bases: TGTGCCAGCTTTGATAGCAATCAGCCCCAGCATTTT.

This CDR3 reads CASSPGTGTREQYF. CDR3 bases: TGTGCCAGCTCACCAGGGACAGGGACTCGAGAGCAGTACTTC. The rearrangement joins TRBV18 to TRBJ2-7, with TRBD1 matching 9 bases. The CDR3 length is 14 residues. V lost 2 bases to trimming and J lost 7 bases; unmatched junction nucleotides: 6. Germline lookup yields CDR1 KGHSH and CDR2 LQKENI.

The chain uses TRBV4-3 and TRBJ1-5; the D gene is possibly TRBD1 (5 bases). V was cut by 0 bases and J by 5 bases, with 8 bases left in between. The CDR3 has 14 amino acids. Germline V gene sequence: CDR1 LGHNA, CDR2 YSLEER. The chain's CDR3 is CASSQEVRDQPQHF. The CDR3 DNA reads TGCGCCAGCAGCCAAGAAGTCAGGGATCAGCCCCAGCATTTT.

The chain couples TRBV10-3 to TRBJ1-2; D is possibly TRBD1 (5 bases). In germline, CDR1 is ENHRY, CDR2 SYGVKD. CDR3 size: 17 residues. The V end was cut by 5 bases, the J end by 3 bases, with 22 bases between. The DNA for the CDR3 is TGTGCCATCAGTCCACAGGCTTCCCTTGCGACCGACTATGGCTACACCTTC. Translated: CAISPQASLATDYGYTF.

This chain uses TRBV11-2 with TRBJ1-1, with 7 bases fitting TRBD1. Trimming at V came to 5 bases and at J to 1 base, leaving 4 bases not matched to a gene. Germline lookup yields CDR1 SGHAT and CDR2 FQNNGV. This CDR3 is built from 14 residues. The CDR3 DNA reads as TGTGCCAGCAGCCCGGGACAGTCGAACACTGAAGCTTTCTTT. It specifies CASSPGQSNTEAFF.

This clone has only one observation. The rearrangement links TRBV27 to TRBJ1-4; 10 positions agree with TRBD1. CDR1 MNHEY and CDR2 SMNVEV come from the germline V gene (reference sequence). V was clipped by 5 bases and J by 6 bases; unmatched bases: 6. The CDR3 consists of 15 residues. In nucleotides, the CDR3 is TGTGCCAGCAGTGACCTGGGACAGGGGTATGAAAAACTGTTTTTT. Translating it yields CASSDLGQGYEKLFF.

The CDR3 DNA is TGTGCCAGCAGCCTTCGGACAGGGGATCAGCCCCAGCATTTT. It is translated as CASSLRTGDQPQHF. The chain is built from TRBV7-2 and TRBJ1-5; TRBD1 aligns across 9 bases. Trimming took 5 bases from V and 5 from J; bases not matched to a gene: 4. Germline CDR1 and CDR2: SGHTA and FQGNSA. CDR3 length: 14 residues.

The gene calls are TRBV7-6 and TRBJ2-5, with a weak D call TRBD2 (6 bases). Germline loops: CDR1 SGHVS, CDR2 FNYEAQ. The ends were cut back, 3 bases at V and 4 bases at J, with 15 bases in the middle. The CDR3 contains 15 residues. The CDR3 spells CASSLDTGVAETQYF. The CDR3, as DNA: TGTGCCAGCAGCTTGGACACGGGAGTGGCAGAGACCCAGTACTTC.

The count of this clone is one. Other nucleotide sequences in the sample specify the same CDR3. The chain employs TRBV18 and TRBJ2-3; D not resolved. The germline V gene has CDR1 KGHSH and CDR2 LQKENI. Trimming stripped 3 bases from V and 0 bases from J, with 4 bases between. This CDR3 has 13 amino acids. CDR3 sequence: CASSPGSTDTQYF. The CDR3, as DNA: TGTGCCAGCTCACCGGGGAGCACAGATACGCAGTATTTT.

The rearrangement links TRBV7-8 to TRBJ1-3; D remains ambiguous. This CDR3 spans 14 amino acids. From germline, CDR1 is SGHVS and CDR2 FQNEAQ. The germline V and J ends were trimmed by 2 bases and 9 bases, with 14 bases remaining between them. This CDR3 is CASSLTTVISTIYF. In DNA, the CDR3 is TGTGCCAGCAGCTTAACGACGGTCATCAGCACCATATATTTT.

J is TRBJ1-5 and V is TRBV7-2; TRBD1 aligns across 7 bases. The germline V gene encodes CDR1 SGHTA and CDR2 FQGNSA. The CDR3 is 14 amino acids. V was clipped by 6 bases and J by 3 bases; unmatched bases: 5. The CDR3 sequence is CASRQGGLNQPQHF. The CDR3, as DNA: TGTGCCAGCAGGCAGGGGGGCCTCAATCAGCCCCAGCATTTT.

J is TRBJ1-1 and V is TRBV28; 7 bases align to TRBD1. CDR3 size: 14 residues. Germline V gene lookup returns CDR1 MDHEN and CDR2 SYDVKM. V dropped 6 bases and J dropped 4; count of bases not matched to a gene: 8. CDR3 sequence: CASSPGQFLTEAFF. The DNA of the CDR3 is TGTGCCAGCAGCCCGGGACAGTTCCTCACTGAAGCTTTCTTT. Variable domain in full (rest from reference TRBV28 and TRBJ1-1): DVKVTQSSRYLVKRTGEKVFLECVQDMDHENMFWYRQDPGLGLRLIYFSYDVKMKEKGDIPEGYSVSREKKERFSLILESASTNQTSMYLCASSPGQFLTEAFFGQGTRLTVV.